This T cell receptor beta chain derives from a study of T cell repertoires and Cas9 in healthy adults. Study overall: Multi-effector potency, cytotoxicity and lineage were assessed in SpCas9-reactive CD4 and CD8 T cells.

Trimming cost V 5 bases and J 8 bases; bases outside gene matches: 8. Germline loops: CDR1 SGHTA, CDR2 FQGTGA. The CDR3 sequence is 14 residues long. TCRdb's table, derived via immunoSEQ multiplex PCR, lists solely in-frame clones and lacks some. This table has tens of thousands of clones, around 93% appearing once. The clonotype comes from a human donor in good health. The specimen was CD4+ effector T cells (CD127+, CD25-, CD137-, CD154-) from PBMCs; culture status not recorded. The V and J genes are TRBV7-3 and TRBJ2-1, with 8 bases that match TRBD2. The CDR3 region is CASSVGLDRYEQFF. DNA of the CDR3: TGTGCCAGCAGCGTGGGACTAGACCGGTATGAGCAGTTCTTC.